This T cell receptor beta chain comes out of a study of PD-1 blockade in classical Hodgkin lymphoma. Assay: immunoSEQ multiplex PCR; the TCRdb copy retains only in-frame clones and omits some. The data contain tens of thousands of clones, roughly four fifths of them singletons. Documented time point: cycle 4 day 1 (C4D1), after less than 7 weeks of nivolumab. The patients all showed relapse after autologous stem cell transplantation, while their brentuximab vedotin exposure varied. Magnetic negative selection served to purify CD4+ T cells out of PBMCs that had been thawed. The CDR3 sequence is 15 residues long. The germline gives CDR1 LGHNA, CDR2 YNFKEQ. Trimming took 5 bases from V and 8 from J; bases not matched to a gene: 11.

Here the sequenced sample was CD4+ T cells from blood, taken before the fourth cycle of nivolumab. The gene calls are TRBV4-2 and TRBJ2-1, with 8 nucleotides matching TRBD1. The TCR sequence derives from a human donor with classical Hodgkin lymphoma. The CDR3 sequence is CASSSGQGGFHEQFF. The CDR3 bases are TGTGCCAGCAGCTCCGGACAGGGAGGCTTCCATGAGCAGTTCTTC.